The 8 T cell receptor beta chains presented below share a single source sample, sequenced in a study of blood T cell repertoires in COVID-19. Produced via immunoSEQ multiplex PCR; TCRdb's table is partial and in-frame only. The profile shows more than 110,000 clones, around 89% of them singletons. Sequencing was carried out using peripheral blood. The source is a man aged 60 to 69 with active or convalescent COVID-19.

J is TRBJ1-2 and V is TRBV7-9; no firm D call. The germline V gene encodes CDR1 SEHNR and CDR2 FQNEAQ (reference sequence). The CDR3 extends over 13 amino acids. The V end lost 1 base, the J end lost 4 bases, and 7 bases lay between the germline ends. CDR3 nucleotides: TGTGCCAGCAGCTTAGACGAACTCTATGGCTACACCTTC. Translation gives CASSLDELYGYTF.

The table lists this clone with a few counts. The chain employs TRBV18 and TRBJ2-5; possible D gene TRBD2, 7 bases. Trimming pared 4 bases from V and 5 bases from J, leaving 17 bases between. Germline CDR1 reads KGHSH; CDR2 reads LQKENI. CDR3 size: 15 residues. The CDR3 region is CASSLRREGGETQYF. In DNA form, the CDR3 reads TGTGCCAGCTCACTTCGTCGCGAGGGGGGGGAGACCCAGTACTTC.

V and J are TRBV11-2 and TRBJ1-6; D call uncertain. The CDR3 consists of 16 residues. Per the germline V gene, CDR1 is SGHAT and CDR2 is FQNNGV. V lost 2 bases, J lost 2 bases, and 10 bases lay in between. For the CDR3, the DNA is TGTGCCAGCAGCTTACGCGTTCCCCCCTATAATTCACCCCTCCACTTT. Translated, it gives CASSLRVPPYNSPLHF.

The CDR3 protein is CASSENRAREQFF. CDR3 coding DNA: TGCGCCAGCAGCGAAAACAGGGCGCGGGAGCAGTTCTTC. This rearrangement joins TRBV5-1 to TRBJ2-1; D is possibly TRBD1 (6 bases). V lost 4 bases and J lost 10, with 15 bases in between. CDR1 and CDR2 from the germline V gene are SGHRS and YFSETQ. There are 13 residues in the CDR3.

J is TRBJ2-4 and V is TRBV7-2, with 8 bases that match TRBD2. Unmatched junction bases numbered 11, after V lost 1 base and J lost 0 bases. Germline V lookup: CDR1 SGHTA, CDR2 FQGNSA. The CDR3 has 19 amino acids. The CDR3 loop reads CASSLDRPSGFLAKNIQYF. The CDR3 bases are TGTGCCAGCAGCTTAGACCGGCCTAGCGGGTTCCTAGCCAAAAACATTCAGTACTTC.

This chain uses TRBV19 with TRBJ1-1; perhaps TRBD1 as D (6 bases). In germline, CDR1 is LNHDA, CDR2 SQIVND (reference sequence). V shed 3 bases and J shed 4 bases, with 12 bases lying between them. The CDR3 consists of 14 residues. The CDR3 here is CASSMDSLGTEAFF. The CDR3 DNA follows: TGTGCCAGTAGTATGGACAGCCTGGGCACTGAAGCTTTCTTT.

V gene TRBV18 combines with J gene TRBJ2-2, with 8 bases fitting TRBD2. Germline V gives CDR1 KGHSH, CDR2 LQKENI. V was clipped by 5 bases and J by 0 bases; unmatched bases: 8. This CDR3 has 17 amino acids. The CDR3 loop reads CASSAGSGLANTGELFF. CDR3 nucleotide sequence: TGTGCCAGCTCAGCGGGCTCGGGACTAGCGAACACCGGGGAGCTGTTTTTT.

This sequence joins TRBV28 and TRBJ1-5; the D gene is possibly TRBD1 (5 bases). The CDR3 spans 16 residues. Germline V gene data show CDR1 as MDHEN and CDR2 as SYDVKM. Trimming took off 7 bases at V and 0 bases at J, with 16 bases between the two ends. In DNA, the CDR3 is TGTGCCAGCACCTCTCTGGTAGGGGCTAGCAATCAGCCCCAGCATTTT. The encoded protein is CASTSLVGASNQPQHF.